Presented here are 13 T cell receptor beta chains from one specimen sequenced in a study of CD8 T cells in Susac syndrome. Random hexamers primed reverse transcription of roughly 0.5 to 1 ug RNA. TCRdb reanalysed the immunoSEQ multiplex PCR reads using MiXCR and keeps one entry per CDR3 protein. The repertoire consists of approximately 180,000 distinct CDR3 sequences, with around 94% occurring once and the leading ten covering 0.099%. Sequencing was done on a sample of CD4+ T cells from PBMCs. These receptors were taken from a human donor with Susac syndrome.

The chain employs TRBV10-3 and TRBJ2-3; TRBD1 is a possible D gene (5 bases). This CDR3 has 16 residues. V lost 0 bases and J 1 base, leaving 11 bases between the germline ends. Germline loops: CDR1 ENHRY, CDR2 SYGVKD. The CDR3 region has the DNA TGTGCCATCAGTGAGTCGATCAGGGCTGGCACAGATACGCAGTATTTT. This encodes CAISESIRAGTDTQYF.

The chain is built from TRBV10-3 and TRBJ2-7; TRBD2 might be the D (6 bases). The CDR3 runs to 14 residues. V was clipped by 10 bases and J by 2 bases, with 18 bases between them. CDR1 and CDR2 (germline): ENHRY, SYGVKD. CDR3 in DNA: TGTGCCACCAAACCCCAAGGAGGGGCCTACGAGCAGTACTTC. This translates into CATKPQGGAYEQYF.

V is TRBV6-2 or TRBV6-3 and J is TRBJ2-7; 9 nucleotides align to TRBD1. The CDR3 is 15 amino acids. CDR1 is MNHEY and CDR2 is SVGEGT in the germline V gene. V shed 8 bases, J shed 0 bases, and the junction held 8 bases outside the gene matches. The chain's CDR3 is CASGSGTGSSYEQYF. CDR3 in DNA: TGTGCCAGCGGCTCCGGGACAGGGTCCTCCTACGAGCAGTACTTC.

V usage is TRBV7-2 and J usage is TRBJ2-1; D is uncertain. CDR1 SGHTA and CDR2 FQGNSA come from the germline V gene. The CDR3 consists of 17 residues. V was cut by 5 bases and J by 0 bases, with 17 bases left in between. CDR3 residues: CASSPVGNPSSYNEQFF. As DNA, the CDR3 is TGTGCCAGCAGCCCGGTAGGGAATCCTAGCTCCTACAATGAGCAGTTCTTC.

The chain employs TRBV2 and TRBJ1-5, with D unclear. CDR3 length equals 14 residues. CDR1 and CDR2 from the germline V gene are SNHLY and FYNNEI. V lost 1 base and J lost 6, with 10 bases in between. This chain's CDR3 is CASSEGSGVQPQHF. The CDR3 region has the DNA TGTGCCAGCAGTGAAGGTTCCGGGGTTCAGCCCCAGCATTTT.

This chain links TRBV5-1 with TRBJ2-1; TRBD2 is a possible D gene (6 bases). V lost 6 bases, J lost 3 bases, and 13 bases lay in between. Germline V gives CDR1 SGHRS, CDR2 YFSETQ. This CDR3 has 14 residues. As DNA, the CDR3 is TGCGCCAGCACGGATAGCGGAGACTACAATGAGCAGTTCTTC. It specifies CASTDSGDYNEQFF.

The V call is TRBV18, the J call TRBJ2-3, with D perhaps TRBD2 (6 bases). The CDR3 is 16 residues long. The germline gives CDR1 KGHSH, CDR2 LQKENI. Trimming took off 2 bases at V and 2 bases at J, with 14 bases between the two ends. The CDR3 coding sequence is TGTGCCAGCTCACCAGGGACTGGAGGATACACAGATACGCAGTATTTT. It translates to CASSPGTGGYTDTQYF.

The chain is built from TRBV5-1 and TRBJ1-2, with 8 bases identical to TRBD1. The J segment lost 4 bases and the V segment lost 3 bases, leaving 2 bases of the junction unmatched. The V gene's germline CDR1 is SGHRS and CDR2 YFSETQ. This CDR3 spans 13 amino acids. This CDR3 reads CASSSTGVYGYTF. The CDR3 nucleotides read TGCGCCAGCAGCTCGACAGGGGTCTATGGCTACACCTTC.

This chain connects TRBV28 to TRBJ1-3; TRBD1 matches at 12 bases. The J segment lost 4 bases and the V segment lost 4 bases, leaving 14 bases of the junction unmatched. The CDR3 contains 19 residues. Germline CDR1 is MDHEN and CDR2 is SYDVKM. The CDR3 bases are TGTGCCAGCAGTTCCTTTAAATCGGGACAGGGGGCTCTGGGAAACACCATATATTTT. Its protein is CASSSFKSGQGALGNTIYF.

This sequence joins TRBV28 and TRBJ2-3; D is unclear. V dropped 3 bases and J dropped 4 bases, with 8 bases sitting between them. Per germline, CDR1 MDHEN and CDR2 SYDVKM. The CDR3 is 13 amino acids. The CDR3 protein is CASSFSGPDTQYF. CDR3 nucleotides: TGTGCCAGCAGTTTTTCCGGCCCAGATACGCAGTATTTT.

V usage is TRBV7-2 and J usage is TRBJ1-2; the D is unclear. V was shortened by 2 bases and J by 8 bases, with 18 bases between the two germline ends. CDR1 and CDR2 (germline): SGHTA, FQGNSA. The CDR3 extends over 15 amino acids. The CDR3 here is CASSLTPAFRAGYTF. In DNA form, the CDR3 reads TGTGCCAGCAGCTTAACACCCGCCTTCCGGGCCGGCTACACCTTC.

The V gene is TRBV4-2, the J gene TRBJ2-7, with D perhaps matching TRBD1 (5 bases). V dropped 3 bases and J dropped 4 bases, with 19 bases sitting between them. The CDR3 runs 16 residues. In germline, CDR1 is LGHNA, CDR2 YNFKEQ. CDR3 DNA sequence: TGTGCCAGCAGCCAGGGAACTGGGGCAGGGATGTACGAGCAGTACTTC. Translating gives CASSQGTGAGMYEQYF.

This CDR3 reads CASSLGSNSYNEQFF. As DNA, the CDR3 is TGTGCCAGCAGCTTGGGTTCGAACTCCTACAATGAGCAGTTCTTC. This rearrangement joins TRBV5-4 to TRBJ2-1, with D unresolved. Germline V lookup: CDR1 SGHNT, CDR2 YYREEE (reference sequence). V was clipped by 0 bases and J by 0 bases, with 7 bases between them. The CDR3 extends over 15 amino acids.